A selection of T cell receptor beta chains follows, all from one sample in a study of T cells of healthy individuals. MiXCR, run by TCRdb on the 5' RACE reads, gives a single entry per CDR3 protein. The table shows 50,000 to 55,000 distinct CDR3 sequences, with roughly 14% occurring only once. Receptors were obtained from a human donor in good health. CDR3s include the opening cysteine and the closing phenylalanine or tryptophan. The D gene is left open where the match is weak. Expanded clones get a size class; other rows say once, few or many, or leave the size out.

j_call | cdr3_length | clone_size | d_call | v_call | cdr3_nt | cdr3_aa
TRBJ1-5 | 15 | many | . | TRBV7-2 | TGTGCCAGCAGCTCAGGGGTGATAGGCAATCAGCCCCAGCATTTT | CASSSGVIGNQPQHF
TRBJ2-4 | 11 | many | . | TRBV20-1 | TGCAGTGCCGAAGTCGAAAACATTCAGTACTTC | CSAEVENIQYF
TRBJ1-3 | 15 | . | . | TRBV21-1 | TGTGCCAGCAGCAATGGGACGGGAGGAGGAAACACCATATATTTT | CASSNGTGGGNTIYF
TRBJ1-2 | 15 | many | TRBD1 | TRBV4-1 | TGCGCCAGCAGCCAACCCCTCCGGGACAGGGGTGGCTACACCTTC | CASSQPLRDRGGYTF
TRBJ1-1 | 12 | many | . | TRBV10-3 | TGTGCCATCAACGCGGGGAACACTGAAGCTTTCTTT | CAINAGNTEAFF
TRBJ2-3 | 23 | . | . | TRBV21-1 | TGTGCCAGCAGCAATGGCGCAAAGGTACCGGGACACCTAAAAGCTCTTAGCACAGATACGCAGTATTTT | CASSNGAKVPGHLKALSTDTQYF
TRBJ1-1 | 15 | many | TRBD1 | TRBV20-1 | TGCAGTGCTAGAGCCGACAGGGCCCGATACACTGAAGCTTTCTTT | CSARADRARYTEAFF
TRBJ1-1 | 13 | . | . | TRBV19 | TGTGCCAGTAGTATGGGGGGGAACACTGAAGCTTTCTTT | CASSMGGNTEAFF
TRBJ2-3 | 15 | . | . | TRBV24-1 | TGTGCCACCAGTGATTGGGGGGGGCCTACAGATACGCAGTATTTT | CATSDWGGPTDTQYF
TRBJ2-2 | 16 | many | . | TRBV6-2/TRBV6-3 | TGTGCCAGCAGTTTTCTTGGACACGCCTCGGGCGGGGAGCTGTTTTTT | CASSFLGHASGGELFF
TRBJ2-7 | 17 | . | TRBD2 | TRBV7-2 | TGTGCCAGCAGCCTAAGAGCGACTAGCGGGGGGGCCATCGAGCAGTACTTC | CASSLRATSGGAIEQYF
TRBJ2-1 | 16 | many | TRBD2 | TRBV4-3 | TGCGCCAGCACCCAGCAGGCTAGCGGGAGTACGGATGAGCAGTTCTTC | CASTQQASGSTDEQFF
TRBJ1-2 | 13 | . | TRBD1 | TRBV11-2 | TGTGCCAGCACCACCGGGACAGGGGGTGGCTACACCTTC | CASTTGTGGGYTF
TRBJ2-7 | 18 | . | TRBD2 | TRBV7-3 | TGTGCCAGCAGCTTAACCGGGACTAGCGGGGGGATGAGCTACGAGCAGTACTTC | CASSLTGTSGGMSYEQYF
TRBJ2-7 | 13 | . | . | TRBV10-3 | TGTGCCACTCGGGACACCTCCTCCTACGAGCAGTACTTC | CATRDTSSYEQYF
TRBJ2-2 | 15 | few | . | TRBV2 | TGTGCCAGCAGTGTACTAAGGACCAACACCGGGGAGCTGTTTTTT | CASSVLRTNTGELFF
TRBJ2-1 | 14 | many | TRBD2 | TRBV10-3 | TGTGCCATCAGTGACGCGCTAGCGGGAGGTGAGCAGTTCTTC | CAISDALAGGEQFF
TRBJ1-1 | 14 | many | . | TRBV9 | TGTGCCAGCAGCGCTGACGGCATGAACACTGAAGCTTTCTTT | CASSADGMNTEAFF
TRBJ2-7 | 15 | many | TRBD2 | TRBV20-1 | TGCAGTGCTAGAGCGGAGCGGGAATTGCCCTACGAGCAGTACTTC | CSARAERELPYEQYF
TRBJ2-2 | 15 | . | TRBD1 | TRBV12-3/TRBV12-4 | TGTGCCAGCAGTCGCCGGGACAGGGGGCGCGAGGAGCTGTTTTTT | CASSRRDRGREELFF
TRBJ1-2 | 15 | many | . | TRBV12-3/TRBV12-4 | TGTGCCAGCAGTTATGGTCCAGCGAACGGCGATGGCTACACCTTC | CASSYGPANGDGYTF
TRBJ1-2 | 15 | . | TRBD1 | TRBV10-3 | TGTGCCATCAGGGACGACAGGGTCGCTAACTATGGCTACACCTTC | CAIRDDRVANYGYTF
TRBJ2-1 | 13 | . | TRBD2 | TRBV20-1 | TGCAGTGTCAACCCGGGACTAGCGGGAGGGGAGTTCTTC | CSVNPGLAGGEFF
TRBJ1-1 | 10 | few | . | TRBV29-1 | TGCAGCGTGGCTTGGGCTGAAGCTTTCTTT | CSVAWAEAFF
TRBJ1-2 | 13 | . | . | TRBV4-3 | TGCGCCAGCAGCCAAGACAGGAGCTATGGCTACACCTTC | CASSQDRSYGYTF
TRBJ2-3 | 18 | many | TRBD1 | TRBV4-3 | TGCGCCAGCAGCCAAGCCCCTCCGGGACAGGGTCGCACAGATACGCAGTATTTT | CASSQAPPGQGRTDTQYF
TRBJ2-3 | 13 | . | . | TRBV2 | TGTGCCAGCAGTTACGGGACTTGGGATACGCAGTATTTT | CASSYGTWDTQYF
TRBJ2-3 | 14 | few | . | TRBV2 | TGTGCCAGCAGTGGAGCAGGGAGCACAGATACGCAGTATTTT | CASSGAGSTDTQYF
TRBJ2-3 | 14 | few | . | TRBV7-3 | TGTGCCAGCAGCTTAACCAGGGACGCAGATACGCAGTATTTT | CASSLTRDADTQYF
TRBJ2-7 | 12 | . | . | TRBV6-2/TRBV6-3 | TGTGCCAGCAGTTACTCGCCCTACGAGCAGTACTTC | CASSYSPYEQYF
TRBJ1-1 | 16 | . | . | TRBV6-2/TRBV6-3 | TGTGCCAGCAGTTCCGTTTTAAACAGGCAGAACACTGAAGCTTTCTTT | CASSSVLNRQNTEAFF
TRBJ2-5 | 15 | . | . | TRBV28 | TGTGCCAGCATTCCACCTCAAGGGCGACAAGAGACCCAGTACTTC | CASIPPQGRQETQYF
TRBJ2-2 | 14 | . | . | TRBV24-1 | TGTGCCACCAGTGAACCACTAGGGACCGGGGAGCTGTTTTTT | CATSEPLGTGELFF
TRBJ2-3 | 17 | . | TRBD2 | TRBV7-2 | TGTGCCAGCAGCTTAGGGCCGGGAGGGCCCTCGGCAGATACGCAGTATTTT | CASSLGPGGPSADTQYF
TRBJ2-7 | 14 | . | TRBD2 | TRBV6-1 | TGTGCCAGCAGTGACTCGGGACTAGCGACCGAGCAGTACTTC | CASSDSGLATEQYF
TRBJ2-3 | 16 | . | TRBD1 | TRBV20-1 | TGCAGTGCTAGAGCCTACAGGGGAGAAATTGCAGATACGCAGTATTTT | CSARAYRGEIADTQYF
TRBJ2-1 | 14 | . | TRBD2 | TRBV2 | TGTGCCAGCACGACTAGCGCCGCCTGCAATGAGCAGTTCTTC | CASTTSAACNEQFF
TRBJ2-1 | 12 | . | . | TRBV7-9 | TGTGCCAGCAGCCCAGAATTCGGTGAGCAGTTCTTC | CASSPEFGEQFF
TRBJ2-1 | 15 | many | TRBD2 | TRBV20-1 | TGCAGTGCCCCCGAAAGGGTAGCGGGGTCCAATGAGCAGTTCTTC | CSAPERVAGSNEQFF
TRBJ1-2 | 15 | many | TRBD1 | TRBV7-2 | TGTGCCAGCAGCAGCCCGGGACAGGGGTACTATGGCTACACCTTC | CASSSPGQGYYGYTF
TRBJ2-2 | 15 | . | TRBD1 | TRBV6-2/TRBV6-3 | TGTGCCAGCAGCCACGACAGGGACCCTCCCGGGGAGCTGTTTTTT | CASSHDRDPPGELFF
TRBJ2-3 | 20 | few | TRBD2 | TRBV20-1 | TGCAGTGCCAAAGACGCAGGGAAACTAGCGGGAGGGCCGGGCACAGATACGCAGTATTTT | CSAKDAGKLAGGPGTDTQYF
TRBJ2-3 | 16 | . | TRBD2 | TRBV11-2 | TGTGCCAGCAGCCCCGGGACTAGCGGGGAACGGGATACGCAGTATTTT | CASSPGTSGERDTQYF
TRBJ1-1 | 13 | . | . | TRBV2 | TGTGCCAGCAGTGCGGGGAAGGTCACTGAAGCTTTCTTT | CASSAGKVTEAFF